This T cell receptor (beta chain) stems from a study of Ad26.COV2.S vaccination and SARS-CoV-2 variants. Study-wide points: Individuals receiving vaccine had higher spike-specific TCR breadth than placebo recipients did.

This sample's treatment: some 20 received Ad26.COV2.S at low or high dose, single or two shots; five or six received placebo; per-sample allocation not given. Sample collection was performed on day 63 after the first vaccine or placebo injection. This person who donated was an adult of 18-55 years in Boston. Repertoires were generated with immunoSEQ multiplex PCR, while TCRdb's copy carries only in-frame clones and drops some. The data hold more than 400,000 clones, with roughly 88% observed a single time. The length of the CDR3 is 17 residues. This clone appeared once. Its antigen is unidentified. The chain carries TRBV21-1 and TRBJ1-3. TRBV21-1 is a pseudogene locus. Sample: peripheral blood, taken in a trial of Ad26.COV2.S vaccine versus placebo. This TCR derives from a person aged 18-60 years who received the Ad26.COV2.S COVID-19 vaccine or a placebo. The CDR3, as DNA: TGTGCCAGCAGCTCAGAGGCGGGCATGAGCTCTGGAAACACCATATATTTT. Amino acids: CASSSEAGMSSGNTIYF.